This entry features one TCR beta chain sequence. Its antigen is undetermined. Stimulation used around 9.1 ug/mL lysate from CMV-infected fibroblasts. CD40L-negative CD69-negative CD45RO-high memory CD4+ T cells were sorted as populations depleted of antigen-responding cells. Suppressive ART was started during chronic HIV-1 infection in these adults. The libraries were made with immunoSEQ version 4 in survey mode. Each sample used up to 1 ug genomic DNA diluted to approximately 9.2 ng/uL. Clones were read by immunoSEQ multiplex PCR, and TCRdb kept only the in-frame ones, dropping some. The sample lists 25,000 to 35,000 clones; approximately 78% were seen once. The data are from a study of persistence of HIV-infected CD4 T cells. Study observations and caveats: CMV- and Gag-responding cells had lower TCRbeta richness than CD3/CD28-responding cells.

Germline V gives CDR1 KGHSH, CDR2 LQKENI. Trimming left V 6 bases short and J 0 bases short, with 20 bases between. The CDR3 length is 17 residues. The sequencing used CD4+ T cells sorted from PBMCs after roughly 18-hour stimulation, collected from a patient who received antiretroviral therapy. The chain employs TRBV18 and TRBJ1-1; no definite D call. This sequence was found in an adult woman with HIV who was CMV-seropositive. The DNA of the CDR3 is TGTGCCAGCTCCCCAGGCAGTCCTACTACCTTGAACACTGAAGCTTTCTTT. It specifies CASSPGSPTTLNTEAFF.